A selection of T cell receptor beta chains follows, all from one sample in a study of shared clonotypes between healthy human individuals. The method was immunoSEQ multiplex PCR; TCRdb's version includes in-frame clones alone and lacks a portion of them. The data contain some 2.4 million clones, more than 85% of them seen just once; the ten biggest clones take up around 0.37%. The sample was naive CD4+ T cells from PBMCs. The receptors originated from a man between 18 and 35 years old in good health. Some clones in this sample may be carry-over from other donors' samples. CDR3s include the opening cysteine and the closing phenylalanine or tryptophan. A D gene is named only where the DNA matches it firmly. The size entry is marked missing in some rows and otherwise reads once, few, many or a size class.

cdr3_aa | cdr3_nt | v_call | clone_size | d_call | j_call
CASSERVAPGVRAYEQYF | TGTGCCAGCAGTGAGCGGGTAGCCCCGGGAGTGAGAGCCTACGAGCAGTACTTC | TRBV6-1 | . | . | TRBJ2-7
CASSPIAGGPETIYF | TGTGCCAGCTCACCGATTGCTGGGGGTCCTGAAACCATATATTTT | TRBV18 | . | . | TRBJ1-3
CASRLPARGTGELFF | TGTGCCAGCAGACTCCCAGCTAGGGGAACCGGGGAGCTGTTTTTT | TRBV4-2 | . | . | TRBJ2-2
CASSLSLSPYEQYF | TGTGCCAGCAGTTTATCACTAAGCCCCTACGAGCAGTACTTC | TRBV28 | once | . | TRBJ2-7
CASSELEETQYF | TGCGCCAGCAGTGAGTTGGAGGAGACCCAGTACTTC | TRBV10-2 | . | . | TRBJ2-5
CASSLVVRGLYGELFF | TGTGCCAGCAGTTTGGTCGTCAGGGGGTTGTACGGGGAGCTGTTTTTT | TRBV28 | once | TRBD1 | TRBJ2-2
CASSQDRGVYGYTF | TGCGCCAGCAGCCAAGATCGAGGGGTCTATGGCTACACCTTC | TRBV4-3 | . | . | TRBJ1-2
CASSKWSVGNNEQFF | TGTGCCAGTAGTAAATGGTCCGTTGGAAACAATGAGCAGTTCTTC | TRBV19 | . | . | TRBJ2-1
CASSLELGYEQYF | TGCGCCAGCAGCTTGGAACTGGGCTACGAGCAGTACTTC | TRBV5-1 | . | . | TRBJ2-7
CSVRGPDTEAFF | TGCAGCGTTAGGGGCCCGGACACTGAAGCTTTCTTT | TRBV29-1 | few | . | TRBJ1-1
CSVPGDSNQPQHF | TGCAGCGTTCCTGGAGATAGCAATCAGCCCCAGCATTTT | TRBV29-1 | . | . | TRBJ1-5
CASSRQGPSSYEQYF | TGTGCCAGCAGTCGACAGGGGCCGTCTTCCTACGAGCAGTACTTC | TRBV9 | once | TRBD1 | TRBJ2-7
CASSLNRASGNTIYF | TGTGCCAGCAGCTTAAACAGGGCCTCTGGAAACACCATATATTTT | TRBV7-2 | . | . | TRBJ1-3
CASTETNTEAFF | TGTGCCAGCACCGAGACGAACACTGAAGCTTTCTTT | TRBV28 | . | . | TRBJ1-1
CASSPTGLDGEQYF | TGTGCCAGCTCACCAACAGGGCTTGATGGGGAGCAGTACTTC | TRBV18 | . | . | TRBJ2-7
CASSLVGTGVRGEQYF | TGTGCCAGCAGTTTGGTCGGGACAGGGGTAAGGGGAGAGCAGTACTTC | TRBV28 | . | TRBD1 | TRBJ2-7
CASSPGATGFNGYTF | TGCGCCAGCAGCCCAGGTGCGACAGGGTTTAATGGCTACACCTTC | TRBV5-1 | . | TRBD1 | TRBJ1-2
CASSQGALRGSSGNTIYF | TGCGCCAGCAGCCAAGGGGCGCTCCGGGGTTCCTCTGGAAACACCATATATTTT | TRBV4-1 | . | . | TRBJ1-3
CASSPTLANTEAFF | TGTGCCAGCAGCCCCACCCTGGCAAACACTGAAGCTTTCTTT | TRBV11-2 | . | . | TRBJ1-1
CASRQPGLPNGELFF | TGTGCCAGCAGACAACCGGGACTCCCGAACGGGGAGCTGTTTTTT | TRBV6-5 | few | . | TRBJ2-2
CASSVEASSYNEQFF | TGTGCCAGCAGCGTAGAAGCGTCCTCCTACAATGAGCAGTTCTTC | TRBV9 | . | . | TRBJ2-1
CATLKTNEKLFF | TGTGCCACCTTAAAAACTAATGAAAAACTGTTTTTT | TRBV15 | once | . | TRBJ1-4